This T cell receptor beta chain was obtained from a study of T cells after yellow fever vaccination. The study's findings and limits: Researchers cautioned that FACS-sorted repertoires could harbor abundant clonotypes contaminating from the bulk population. Weaker overall, the secondary response nonetheless peaked faster (day 5 versus 15).

The V end was cut by 0 bases, the J end by 0 bases, with 12 bases between. CDR1 and CDR2 from the germline V gene are SGHTA and FQGNSA. There are 17 residues in the CDR3. Of note for this clonotype: The antigen is unknown.

TCRdb called the 5' RACE reads again in MiXCR, with one record for every CDR3 protein. The sample yields 300,000 or so distinct CDR3 sequences, under 9% seen once. Material: CD4+ T cells sorted from PBMCs, obtained 5 days after the yellow fever booster vaccination. V and J are TRBV7-2 and TRBJ1-3, with no clear D. The origin of this receptor is a man younger than 35 who received the YFV17D yellow fever vaccine. The CDR3 bases are TGTGCCAGCAGCTTAGCCCCCACAAGCTACTCTGGAAACACCATATATTTT. This sequence encodes CASSLAPTSYSGNTIYF.